Shown below are 7 T cell receptor beta chains from a single sample sequenced in a study of blood T cell repertoires in COVID-19. Sequenced by immunoSEQ multiplex PCR; TCRdb stores in-frame clones only, minus some. This repertoire shows a few hundred thousand clones, about 83% found once; its top ten account for 2.9%. The sequencing sample was made of peripheral blood. All receptors derive from a man aged 45-60 years with active or convalescent COVID-19.

The chain carries TRBV28 and TRBJ2-6; tentative D call: TRBD2 (5 bases). CDR3 length: 16 amino acids. The germline V and J ends were trimmed by 3 bases and 3 bases, with 12 bases remaining between them. CDR1 is MDHEN and CDR2 is SYDVKM in the germline V gene. CDR3 protein: CASSFTRDGGANVLTF. The CDR3 DNA reads as TGTGCCAGCAGTTTTACCCGGGATGGTGGGGCCAACGTCCTGACTTTC.

The chain is built from TRBV4-1 and TRBJ1-6, with D perhaps TRBD1 (6 bases). The V and J ends lost 4 bases and 5 bases respectively, with 12 bases between them. The germline V gene encodes CDR1 MGHRA and CDR2 YSYEKL. This CDR3 contains 15 residues. The CDR3 reads CASSLGTFNNSPLHF. CDR3 sequence (DNA): TGCGCCAGCAGCCTAGGGACATTCAATAATTCACCCCTCCACTTT.

V is TRBV19 and J is TRBJ2-2; D is undetermined. The CDR3 spans 16 residues. The V and J ends lost 11 bases and 8 bases respectively, with 27 bases between them. The V gene's germline CDR1 is LNHDA and CDR2 SQIVND (reference sequence). The CDR3 reads CACNLYSDIRSGELFF. DNA of the CDR3: TGTGCCTGCAATCTTTACAGTGATATTCGTTCGGGGGAGCTGTTTTTT.

This sequence joins TRBV7-9 and TRBJ1-4; D is uncertain. Trimming removed 3 bases from V and 0 bases from J, with 11 bases in between. The CDR3 covers 16 residues. In germline, CDR1 is SEHNR, CDR2 FQNEAQ (reference sequence). In nucleotides, the CDR3 is TGTGCCAGCAGCTTTCAGCCGAGGACAACTAATGAAAAACTGTTTTTT. Translated, it gives CASSFQPRTTNEKLFF.

The chain employs TRBV7-2 and TRBJ1-3; no clear D. The V gene lost 5 bases and the J gene lost 4 bases, with 15 bases spanning the gap. This CDR3 region has 15 residues. CDR1 and CDR2 (germline): SGHTA, FQGNSA. Here the CDR3 DNA reads TGTGCCAGCAGCCTATTGGGCTATAACGGAAACACCATATATTTT. Translating gives CASSLLGYNGNTIYF. The full variable domain, rest sourced from reference TRBV7-2 and TRBJ1-3, is GAGVSQSPSNKVTEKGKDVELRCDPISGHTALYWYRQSLGQGLEFLIYFQGNSAPDKSGLPSDRFSAERTGGSVSTLTIQRTQQEDSAVYLCASSLLGYNGNTIYFGEGSWLTVV.

This chain connects TRBV5-1 to TRBJ1-6; 9 nucleotides match TRBD1. Germline trimming cut 3 bases from V and 10 bases from J; bases unmatched to any gene: 5. CDR1 and CDR2 (germline): SGHRS, YFSETQ. There are 14 residues in the CDR3. Written as DNA, the CDR3 is TGCGCCAGCAGCTCCCGGGACAGGGAATCACCCCTCCACTTT. Encoded protein: CASSSRDRESPLHF. Combining the CDR3 with reference TRBV5-1 and TRBJ1-6 gives the whole variable domain KAGVTQTPRYLIKTRGQQVTLSCSPISGHRSVSWYQQTPGQGLQFLFEYFSETQRNKGNFPGRFSGRQFSNSRSEMNVSTLELGDSALYLCASSSRDRESPLHFGNGTRLTVT.

The chain joins TRBV6-2 or TRBV6-3 to TRBJ2-5; D unclear. The germline V gene encodes CDR1 MNHEY and CDR2 SVGEGT. The CDR3 sequence is 15 residues long. Trimming took 5 bases from V and 3 from J, leaving 16 bases between them. The DNA of the CDR3 is TGTGCCAGCAGTCAACCGGTGCCGCAAAAAGAGACCCAGTACTTC. As protein: CASSQPVPQKETQYF.